Below are 5 T cell receptor beta chains sequenced from a single sample in a study of blood T cell repertoires in COVID-19. Sequencing used immunoSEQ multiplex PCR; TCRdb keeps in-frame clones, though not all of them. The sample gives 250,000 to 350,000 clones, 87% of which show up once; about 2% is in the top ten. What was sequenced was peripheral blood. These TCRs come from a woman aged 45-59 years who had recovered from COVID-19.

This clone is a singleton in its sample. The rearrangement joins TRBV18 to TRBJ1-2; 10 bases are a match to TRBD1. V gave up 4 bases and J gave up 3 bases; unmatched junction bases: 8. Germline CDR1 is KGHSH and CDR2 is LQKENI. This CDR3 region has 16 residues. The CDR3 DNA reads as TGTGCCAGCTCACAACTGTCCGGGACAGGGGACTATGGCTACACCTTC. Its translation: CASSQLSGTGDYGYTF.

The chain employs TRBV6-5 and TRBJ1-1; 7 bases line up with TRBD1. CDR1 MNHEY and CDR2 SVGAGI come from the germline V gene. This CDR3 contains 14 residues. Trimming took 7 bases from V and 4 from J; bases not matched to a gene: 9. The CDR3 nucleotides read TGTGCCAGCACCCTAACAGGGGATGGCACTGAAGCTTTCTTT. Protein: CASTLTGDGTEAFF.

This chain links TRBV30 with TRBJ1-6, with D perhaps TRBD1 (5 bases). The CDR3 extends over 13 amino acids. The V and J ends lost 5 bases and 3 bases respectively, with 8 bases between them. CDR1 and CDR2 (germline): GTSNPN, SVGIG (reference sequence). The CDR3 coding sequence is TGTGCCTGGGGTGACAGCTATAATTCACCCCTCCACTTT. Protein product: CAWGDSYNSPLHF.

The chain recombines TRBV27 with TRBJ2-7; 7 bases agree with TRBD2. The V gene's germline CDR1 is MNHEY and CDR2 SMNVEV (reference sequence). The CDR3 totals 16 residues. The V and J ends lost 2 bases and 2 bases, in that order; junction bases with no gene match: 9. The CDR3 DNA sequence: TGTGCCAGCAGTTTAGGGGGGGACTACCTAGCCTACGAGCAGTACTTC. Protein product: CASSLGGDYLAYEQYF.

CDR3 nucleotide sequence: TGTGCTAGTGGTCGAGACATTATGAGCACTGAAGCTTTCTTT. Translation gives CASGRDIMSTEAFF. The J gene is TRBJ1-1, the V gene TRBV12-5; D call uncertain. This CDR3 region has 14 residues. Germline CDR1 is LGHNT and CDR2 is FRNRAP. Trimming left V 5 bases short and J 4 bases short, with 14 bases between.